A single sample gave rise to the 32 T cell receptor beta chains below, sequenced in a study of cytomegalovirus exposure and HLA in healthy donors. The PCR had 60 Vbeta and 13 Jbeta primers. Using immunoSEQ multiplex PCR, the repertoire was profiled, and TCRdb retains in-frame clones only, with some absent. The sample has more than 140,000 clones, over 60% seen once. Sequencing was done on a sample of PBMCs. Source of these receptors: a woman in her 30s in good health and CMV-seropositive.

The CDR3 here is CASSLGGLAGRSYNEQFF. DNA of the CDR3: TGTGCCAGCAGCTTAGGTGGACTAGCGGGACGCTCCTACAATGAGCAGTTCTTC. The chain links TRBV7-6 to TRBJ2-1, with 12 bases fitting TRBD2. Trimming at V came to 1 base and at J to 0 bases, leaving 4 bases not matched to a gene. Per germline, CDR1 SGHVS and CDR2 FNYEAQ. This CDR3 is built from 18 residues.

This clone was counted a few times. This chain joins TRBV19 and TRBJ2-7; 9 bases are a match to TRBD1. The V gene end was trimmed by 4 bases and the J gene end by 3 bases; junction bases not matched to a gene: 4. The CDR3 is 14 amino acids. The germline gives CDR1 LNHDA, CDR2 SQIVND (reference sequence). The CDR3 sequence is CASSRTGDDYEQYF. The CDR3 nucleotides read TGTGCCAGTAGTAGGACAGGGGATGACTACGAGCAGTACTTC.

This clone showed up just a few times. The chain is built from TRBV6-1 and TRBJ2-1; 7 bases agree with TRBD2. Trimming cost V 4 bases and J 3 bases; bases outside gene matches: 0. The CDR3 runs to 13 residues. The V gene's germline CDR1 is MNHNS and CDR2 SASEGT. The DNA of the CDR3 is TGTGCCAGCAGTGGGACTAGCTACAATGAGCAGTTCTTC. Translation: CASSGTSYNEQFF.

V gene TRBV11-1 combines with J gene TRBJ2-1, with TRBD1 matching over 12 bases. Germline V gene data show CDR1 as SGHAT and CDR2 as FQDESV (reference sequence). The CDR3 contains 16 residues. V was clipped by 5 bases and J by 6 bases; unmatched bases: 8. Here the CDR3 DNA reads TGTGCCAGCAGCCCGGGACAGGGGGCGGCCTTCAATGAGCAGTTCTTC. Protein sequence: CASSPGQGAAFNEQFF.

The chain joins TRBV20-1 to TRBJ1-1, with D perhaps TRBD1 (5 bases). Germline V lookup: CDR1 DFQATT, CDR2 SNEGSKA (reference sequence). There are 10 residues in the CDR3. Trimming removed 6 bases from V and 8 bases from J, with 10 bases in between. CDR3 sequence reads: CSAERGEAFF. The CDR3 coding sequence is TGCAGTGCGGAAAGGGGAGAAGCTTTCTTT.

This rearrangement joins TRBV7-9 to TRBJ1-1; D remains ambiguous. Deletions cut 1 base from V and 4 bases from J, with 10 bases between. The CDR3 extends over 14 amino acids. Germline assignment: CDR1 SEHNR and CDR2 FQNEAQ (reference sequence). The DNA of the CDR3 is TGTGCCAGCAGCTTAGGAGCGGCCAGCACTGAAGCTTTCTTT. The encoded protein is CASSLGAASTEAFF. The full variable domain, with the rest looked up from reference TRBV7-9 and TRBJ1-1, is DTGVSQNPRHKITKRGQNVTFRCDPISEHNRLYWYRQTLGQGPEFLTYFQNEAQLEKSRLLSDRFSAERPKGSFSTLEIQRTEQGDSAMYLCASSLGAASTEAFFGQGTRLTVV.

The V and J genes are TRBV27 and TRBJ2-2, with a weak D call TRBD2 (5 bases). The CDR3 length is 13 residues. Trimming left V 7 bases short and J 4 bases short, with 10 bases between. The germline gives CDR1 MNHEY, CDR2 SMNVEV (reference sequence). CDR3 sequence reads: CASNARGTGELFF. The CDR3 region has the DNA TGTGCCAGCAACGCCCGGGGCACCGGGGAGCTGTTTTTT.

This clone was found a few times. CDR3 loop: CASRSGRGPAFF. In DNA form, the CDR3 reads TGTGCCAGCAGATCGGGGCGGGGCCCGGCTTTCTTT. The chain is built from TRBV2 and TRBJ1-1, with D possibly being TRBD1 (5 bases). The CDR3 extends over 12 amino acids. Germline loops: CDR1 SNHLY, CDR2 FYNNEI. Trimming took 6 bases from V and 11 from J, leaving 16 bases between them.

The J gene is TRBJ1-4, the V gene TRBV19, with D possibly being TRBD1 (6 bases). The CDR3 runs to 13 residues. The germline CDR1 and CDR2 sequences are LNHDA and SQIVND (reference sequence). Trimming stripped 5 bases from V and 4 bases from J, with 8 bases between. The CDR3 reads CASSGQHNEKLFF. The CDR3 DNA is TGTGCCAGTAGTGGACAGCATAATGAAAAACTGTTTTTT. Together with reference TRBV19 and TRBJ1-4, the CDR3 gives the full variable domain: DGGITQSPKYLFRKEGQNVTLSCEQNLNHDAMYWYRQDPGQGLRLIYYSQIVNDFQKGDIAEGYSVSREKKESFPLTVTSAQKNPTAFYLCASSGQHNEKLFFGSGTQLSVL.

In DNA form, the CDR3 reads TGTGCCAGCAGCTCAACTAGCGGAGGCCCCTACGAGCAGTACTTC. It is translated as CASSSTSGGPYEQYF. This chain uses TRBV27 with TRBJ2-7; 8 positions match TRBD2. V was clipped by 6 bases and J by 2 bases; unmatched bases: 9. The CDR3 has 15 residues. CDR1 is MNHEY and CDR2 is SMNVEV in the germline V gene (reference sequence).

The rearrangement joins TRBV6-1 to TRBJ2-5; 8 bases are a match to TRBD2. V shed 3 bases, J shed 4 bases, and the junction held 4 bases outside the gene matches. This CDR3 has 14 residues. Germline V gene sequence: CDR1 MNHNS, CDR2 SASEGT. The CDR3 DNA sequence: TGTGCCAGCAGTGAGGGGACTAGGGCAGAGACCCAGTACTTC. This sequence encodes CASSEGTRAETQYF.

The chain employs TRBV6-5 and TRBJ2-1; 7 bases are shared with TRBD1. The CDR3 sequence is 12 residues long. Trimming took 8 bases from V and 7 from J; bases not matched to a gene: 5. Germline CDR1 reads MNHEY; CDR2 reads SVGAGI. The CDR3 bases are TGTGCCAGCGACAGGGCAAGGAATGAGCAGTTCTTC. Its protein is CASDRARNEQFF.

V is TRBV7-8 and J is TRBJ2-5; a weak D match, TRBD2 (8 bases). There are 15 residues in the CDR3. The germline V gene encodes CDR1 SGHVS and CDR2 FQNEAQ. V lost 6 bases, J lost 2 bases, and 16 bases lay in between. For the CDR3, the DNA is TGTGCCAGCAGGGAGCGGGGGACAGTACAAGAGACCCAGTACTTC. Amino acids: CASRERGTVQETQYF.

This chain joins TRBV7-8 and TRBJ2-7; D gene ambiguous. With 4 bases removed from V and 2 bases from J, the gap between germline ends came to 6 bases. This CDR3 is 12 amino acids long. Looked up from germline, CDR1 is SGHVS and CDR2 is FQNEAQ. The CDR3 region has the DNA TGTGCCAGCAGCTCATCCCCCTACGAGCAGTACTTC. This translates into CASSSSPYEQYF.

The rearrangement uses TRBV29-1 and TRBJ1-1; possible D gene TRBD1, 5 bases. Looked up from germline, CDR1 is SQVTM and CDR2 is ANQGSEA. This CDR3 has 12 amino acids. V lost 4 bases and J lost 6, with 12 bases in between. This CDR3 reads CSVVAGPPEAFF. The CDR3 nucleotides are TGCAGCGTTGTAGCAGGGCCGCCTGAAGCTTTCTTT.

This clone has just one count. The chain combines TRBV19 with TRBJ2-5; D perhaps matches TRBD2 (6 bases). The ends were cut back, 7 bases at V and 2 bases at J, with 17 bases in the middle. Per the germline V gene, CDR1 is LNHDA and CDR2 is SQIVND (reference sequence). The CDR3 spans 15 residues. The CDR3 loop reads CASIGSSAGQETQYF. In DNA, the CDR3 is TGTGCCAGTATTGGTTCCAGTGCGGGGCAAGAGACCCAGTACTTC.

The V call is TRBV19, the J call TRBJ2-7, with TRBD2 matching 9 bases. This CDR3 has 15 residues. Germline V gene lookup returns CDR1 LNHDA and CDR2 SQIVND (reference sequence). Germline trimming cut 3 bases from V and 3 bases from J; bases unmatched to any gene: 6. The CDR3 sequence: CASSIWASGVYEQYF. The CDR3 DNA is TGTGCCAGTAGTATTTGGGCTAGCGGGGTCTACGAGCAGTACTTC.

This clone has only a few counts. The chain employs TRBV7-9 and TRBJ1-1; 7 bases match TRBD1. J was trimmed by 6 bases and V by 4 bases; bases with no gene match: 8. Looked up from germline, CDR1 is SEHNR and CDR2 is FQNEAQ (reference sequence). The CDR3 sequence is 14 residues long. CDR3 sequence (DNA): TGTGCCAGCAGCTCCTCAGGGGGTACCTCTGAAGCTTTCTTT. The encoded protein is CASSSSGGTSEAFF.

The V and J genes are TRBV10-3 and TRBJ2-3; a possible D gene is TRBD1 (5 bases). This CDR3 contains 13 residues. Germline loops: CDR1 ENHRY, CDR2 SYGVKD. The V and J ends lost 3 bases and 5 bases respectively, with 9 bases between them. The CDR3: CAISEKGEDTQYF. CDR3 nucleotides: TGTGCCATCAGTGAAAAAGGGGAAGATACGCAGTATTTT.

This clone showed up just a few times. V is TRBV6-1 and J is TRBJ2-7; D possibly corresponds to TRBD2 (6 bases). The ends were cut back, 2 bases at V and 9 bases at J, with 20 bases in the middle. Germline V gene sequence: CDR1 MNHNS, CDR2 SASEGT. This CDR3 is 15 amino acids long. For the CDR3, the DNA is TGTGCCAGCAGTGAACACGGGAGCACCGCTTCCGCGCAGTACTTC. Its translation: CASSEHGSTASAQYF.

CDR3 bases: TGCGCCAGCAGCCGTGACAAAGTATACGAGCAGTACTTC. It encodes CASSRDKVYEQYF. The chain employs TRBV5-1 and TRBJ2-7; no clear D gene. Germline V gene lookup returns CDR1 SGHRS and CDR2 YFSETQ. This CDR3 has 13 amino acids. Trimming removed 4 bases from V and 4 bases from J, with 12 bases in between.

The genes are TRBV9 and TRBJ2-5; 11 bases line up with TRBD2. This CDR3 spans 15 amino acids. Germline CDR1 reads SGDLS; CDR2 reads YYNGEE. With V trimmed by 3 bases and J by 2 bases, 3 bases remained unmatched. As DNA, the CDR3 is TGTGCCAGCAGCGCCCGACTAGCGGGACAAGAGACCCAGTACTTC. Encoded protein: CASSARLAGQETQYF.

This clone was detected only a few times. V gene TRBV6-1 combines with J gene TRBJ2-5; 10 bases line up with TRBD2. The CDR3 is made up of 18 amino acids. The V segment lost 3 bases and the J segment 6 bases; nucleotides outside the gene matches: 16. Germline V gene data show CDR1 as MNHNS and CDR2 as SASEGT. The CDR3 DNA reads TGTGCCAGCAGTGAGTCTCTAGCGGGGGCCAGATTGGCGCAGACCCAGTACTTC. This translates into CASSESLAGARLAQTQYF.

This clone was seen only a few times. The chain joins TRBV13 to TRBJ2-7; 10 bases are a match to TRBD2. Trimming took 5 bases from V and 2 from J; bases not matched to a gene: 12. Germline V gene lookup returns CDR1 PRHDT and CDR2 FYEKMQ (reference sequence). The CDR3 covers 17 residues. For the CDR3, the DNA is TGTGCCAGCAGCCAAGGGCTAGCGGGAGAGAGTCCCTACGAGCAGTACTTC. It translates to CASSQGLAGESPYEQYF.

The rearrangement uses TRBV7-6 and TRBJ1-1; perhaps TRBD1 as D (5 bases). Per germline, CDR1 SGHVS and CDR2 FNYEAQ. CDR3 length: 14 residues. Trimming shortened V by 5 bases and J by 1 base, and 11 bases separated the two germline ends. The CDR3 region is CASSPGSKNTEAFF. In DNA form, the CDR3 reads TGTGCCAGCAGCCCAGGGTCAAAGAACACTGAAGCTTTCTTT.

This clone was picked up one time. The chain is built from TRBV21-1 and TRBJ2-2; the DNA was not used to check the table's D call, TRBD2. TRBV21-1 is tagged as a pseudogene. This CDR3 is 19 amino acids long. The CDR3 DNA is TGTGCCAGCAGCAAAAAACCATATCCCTCTAGCGGATTCACCGGGGAGCTGTTTTTT. This encodes CASSKKPYPSSGFTGELFF.

This sequence joins TRBV30 and TRBJ1-1, with 7 bases aligning to TRBD1. Unmatched junction bases numbered 6, after V lost 4 bases and J lost 7 bases. The germline V gene has CDR1 GTSNPN and CDR2 SVGIG (reference sequence). The CDR3 sequence is 12 residues long. This CDR3 is CAWKGNRGEAFF. Here the CDR3 DNA reads TGTGCCTGGAAGGGTAACAGGGGTGAAGCTTTCTTT.

This chain joins TRBV5-1 and TRBJ2-2; perhaps TRBD1 as D (6 bases). V was cut by 1 base and J by 2 bases, with 12 bases left in between. CDR1 and CDR2 (germline): SGHRS, YFSETQ. The CDR3 consists of 16 residues. The CDR3 reads CASSLKAGTNTGELFF. CDR3 sequence (DNA): TGCGCCAGCAGCTTGAAAGCAGGGACAAACACCGGGGAGCTGTTTTTT.

This clone was observed a handful of times. The chain links TRBV19 to TRBJ1-2; 10 positions agree with TRBD1. This CDR3 has 13 residues. CDR1 and CDR2 (germline): LNHDA, SQIVND (reference sequence). J was trimmed by 6 bases and V by 9 bases; bases with no gene match: 7. The CDR3 region is CASRQGARNGYTF. CDR3 sequence (DNA): TGTGCCAGCAGACAGGGGGCACGGAATGGCTACACCTTC.

In its sample, this clone was seen a few times. This rearrangement joins TRBV6-4 to TRBJ1-2; 7 bases match TRBD1. The CDR3 is 15 amino acids. The V gene's germline CDR1 is MRHNA and CDR2 SNTAGT. V dropped 0 bases and J dropped 4; count of bases not matched to a gene: 5. The CDR3, as DNA: TGTGCCAGCAGTGACTCGGCAGGGGGACCCTATGGCTACACCTTC. Translating gives CASSDSAGGPYGYTF.

V gene TRBV11-3 combines with J gene TRBJ2-3; tentative D call: TRBD2 (6 bases). The CDR3 length is 15 residues. V was pared by 5 bases and J by 0 bases, with 12 bases between. The germline gives CDR1 SGHNT, CDR2 YENEEA. This CDR3 reads CASSKGRYSTDTQYF. The CDR3 nucleotides are TGTGCCAGCAGCAAGGGGAGGTATAGCACAGATACGCAGTATTTT. The whole variable domain, remainder taken from reference TRBV11-3 and TRBJ2-3, is EAGVVQSPRYKIIEKKQPVAFWCNPISGHNTLYWYLQNLGQGPELLIRYENEEAVDDSQLPKDRFSAERLKGVDSTLKIQPAELGDSAVYLCASSKGRYSTDTQYFGPGTRLTVL.

This clone turned up a few times. This rearrangement joins TRBV5-1 to TRBJ2-5; D is perhaps TRBD1 (6 bases). The J call could be wrong; TRBJ2-7 is a better fit for the DNA end. The CDR3 has 15 residues. The germline gives CDR1 SGHRS, CDR2 YFSETQ. CDR3 protein: CASSLLTGQPYEQYF. CDR3 in DNA: TGCGCCAGCAGCTTGTTGACGGGACAACCTTACGAGCAGTACTTC.